The entry below gives a single T cell receptor (beta chain) sequence along with its context. This entry is derived from a study of OX40 agonist ivuxolimab in advanced cancers. Produced via immunoSEQ multiplex PCR; TCRdb's table is partial and in-frame only. The sample has some 85,000 clones, 91% seen once. V lost 5 bases to trimming and J lost 10 bases; unmatched junction nucleotides: 8. CDR1 and CDR2 from the germline V gene are LNHDA and SQIVND (reference sequence). The CDR3 contains 15 residues. The sequencing used CD4+ or CD8+ T cells sorted from blood, collected in a trial of the OX40 agonist ivuxolimab. The rearrangement links TRBV19 to TRBJ2-1; 13 bases fit TRBD2. The sequence came from an adult with an advanced solid tumor such as melanoma, head and neck, liver or kidney cancer. CDR3 region: CASSRMGLAGREQFF. The CDR3 nucleotides read TGTGCCAGTAGTCGAATGGGACTAGCGGGGAGGGAGCAGTTCTTC.